The 22 T cell receptor beta chains listed next were all sequenced from one sample in a study of shared clonotypes between healthy human individuals. Generated by immunoSEQ multiplex PCR, the TCRdb table keeps only in-frame clones and is missing some. The data contain about 1.5 million clones, 95% to 99% of them singletons. The specimen was naive CD4+ T cells sorted from blood. Subset: CD45RA+ positively selected. All receptors derive from a man aged 30-40 years in good health.

This chain links TRBV5-4 with TRBJ2-1; TRBD2 aligns across 13 bases. CDR1 SGHNT and CDR2 YYREEE come from the germline V gene (reference sequence). The V segment lost 5 bases and the J segment 0 bases; nucleotides outside the gene matches: 5. CDR3 length: 17 residues. CDR3 loop: CASSRGLAGASYNEQFF. In DNA, the CDR3 is TGTGCCAGCAGTCGAGGACTAGCGGGAGCCTCCTACAATGAGCAGTTCTTC. The entire variable domain, with the rest obtained from reference TRBV5-4 and TRBJ2-1, is as follows: ETGVTQSPTHLIKTRGQQVTLRCSSQSGHNTVSWYQQALGQGPQFIFQYYREEENGRGNFPPRFSGLQFPNYSSELNVNALELDDSALYLCASSRGLAGASYNEQFFGPGTRLTVL.

This clone was recorded once. The chain has TRBV6-1 and TRBJ2-5; D is undetermined. V lost 6 bases and J lost 3, with 5 bases in between. The V gene's germline CDR1 is MNHNS and CDR2 SASEGT. This CDR3 is built from 11 residues. This chain's CDR3 is CASRWEETQYF. The CDR3 DNA follows: TGTGCCAGCAGATGGGAAGAGACCCAGTACTTC.

V usage is TRBV7-3 and J usage is TRBJ1-1; perhaps TRBD1 as D (6 bases). The germline CDR1 and CDR2 sequences are SGHTA and FQGTGA. Trimming took 1 base from V and 3 from J, leaving 15 bases between them. The CDR3 is made up of 16 amino acids. The CDR3 spells CASSLRSGGGDTEAFF. The CDR3, as DNA: TGTGCCAGCAGCTTAAGGAGCGGAGGGGGGGACACTGAAGCTTTCTTT.

V and J are TRBV2 and TRBJ2-1; 10 bases agree with TRBD2. Germline V CDR1 and CDR2: SNHLY, FYNNEI. The CDR3 sequence is 17 residues long. The V segment lost 6 bases and the J segment 0 bases; nucleotides outside the gene matches: 8. The CDR3 DNA reads as TGTGCCAGCAGACGCCGGACTAGCGGAAGCTCCTACAATGAGCAGTTCTTC. Amino acid sequence: CASRRRTSGSSYNEQFF.

This clone was counted once. The rearrangement links TRBV6-5 to TRBJ1-2; the D is unclear. V lost 8 bases, J lost 4 bases, and 17 bases lay in between. Germline CDR1 is MNHEY and CDR2 is SVGAGI. CDR3 length equals 14 residues. The CDR3 protein is CASRLLGALYGYTF. The CDR3 DNA sequence: TGTGCCAGCCGCCTTTTGGGCGCTCTCTATGGCTACACCTTC.

This clone was recorded only once. The chain links TRBV5-1 to TRBJ2-2; 7 bases agree with TRBD2. The CDR3 is 15 amino acids. Germline-derived CDR1 and CDR2 are SGHRS and YFSETQ. Trimming took 3 bases from V and 5 from J; bases not matched to a gene: 7. The CDR3 DNA follows: TGCGCCAGCAGCTATTCGACTAGCCTGACCGGGGAGCTGTTTTTT. It translates to CASSYSTSLTGELFF.

CDR3 nucleotide sequence: TGTGCCAGCAGTGAAGTGGGACTAGCGGGAGGTAATGAGCAGTTCTTC. Translated: CASSEVGLAGGNEQFF. This chain connects TRBV2 to TRBJ2-1; 15 positions agree with TRBD2. Germline CDR1 is SNHLY and CDR2 is FYNNEI. The J segment lost 7 bases and the V segment lost 1 base, leaving 2 bases of the junction unmatched. This CDR3 is built from 16 residues.

The CDR3 protein is CASGQPPGLFYEQYF. The CDR3 DNA sequence: TGTGCCAGCGGCCAGCCGCCGGGCCTCTTCTACGAGCAGTACTTC. The V and J genes are TRBV28 and TRBJ2-7; D is undetermined. V dropped 8 bases and J dropped 3 bases, with 20 bases sitting between them. This CDR3 spans 15 amino acids. Germline values: CDR1 MDHEN, CDR2 SYDVKM.

The V call is TRBV28, the J call TRBJ2-7; D is ambiguous. Trimming left V 1 base short and J 6 bases short, with 7 bases between. This CDR3 region has 12 residues. Germline V gene sequence: CDR1 MDHEN, CDR2 SYDVKM. This chain's CDR3 is CASSLSPREQYF. CDR3 nucleotides: TGTGCCAGCAGTTTATCCCCTCGCGAGCAGTACTTC.

J is TRBJ2-1 and V is TRBV18, with D possibly TRBD2 on 5 matching bases. The CDR3 length is 15 residues. Germline values: CDR1 KGHSH, CDR2 LQKENI. Trimming shortened V by 3 bases and J by 2 bases, and 11 bases separated the two germline ends. The CDR3 coding sequence is TGTGCCAGCTCACCTGTCCGGGGTCCCTACAATGAGCAGTTCTTC. Translating gives CASSPVRGPYNEQFF.

The sample holds one count of this clone. This rearrangement joins TRBV6-6 to TRBJ2-2; no reliable D call. Germline V CDR1 and CDR2: MNHNY, SVGAGI (reference sequence). V dropped 4 bases and J dropped 5 bases, with 8 bases sitting between them. The CDR3 extends over 13 amino acids. The CDR3 here is CASSSSGTGELFF. DNA of the CDR3: TGTGCCAGCAGTTCCTCAGGTACCGGGGAGCTGTTTTTT.

CDR3 in amino acids: CASRSGPGGYGYTF. CDR3 DNA sequence: TGCGCCAGCAGGTCGGGACCAGGGGGGTATGGCTACACCTTC. The chain carries TRBV5-1 and TRBJ1-2, with 7 bases identical to TRBD1. The J segment lost 5 bases and the V segment lost 5 bases, leaving 9 bases of the junction unmatched. CDR3 length: 14 residues. CDR1 SGHRS and CDR2 YFSETQ come from the germline V gene. Complete variable domain (other parts from reference TRBV5-1 and TRBJ1-2): KAGVTQTPRYLIKTRGQQVTLSCSPISGHRSVSWYQQTPGQGLQFLFEYFSETQRNKGNFPGRFSGRQFSNSRSEMNVSTLELGDSALYLCASRSGPGGYGYTFGSGTRLTVV.

The chain links TRBV7-2 to TRBJ2-7, with 9 bases lining up with TRBD1. Germline V gives CDR1 SGHTA, CDR2 FQGNSA. This CDR3 is built from 14 residues. V lost 5 bases, J lost 3 bases, and 5 bases stayed unmatched. The CDR3 protein is CASSIRTGDYEQYF. DNA of the CDR3: TGTGCCAGCAGCATAAGGACAGGGGACTACGAGCAGTACTTC.

V usage is TRBV25-1 and J usage is TRBJ2-1, with 9 bases matching TRBD1. Trimming removed 3 bases from V and 4 bases from J; junction bases left unmatched: 13. The germline CDR1 and CDR2 sequences are MGHDK and SYGVNS. CDR3 length equals 18 residues. The CDR3 DNA reads as TGTGCCAGCAGTGACCTAGGGGTGGGACAGGGAACATACAATGAGCAGTTCTTC. This sequence encodes CASSDLGVGQGTYNEQFF.

This chain links TRBV9 with TRBJ1-3; TRBD1 is a possible D gene (6 bases). The germline V gene has CDR1 SGDLS and CDR2 YYNGEE. The CDR3 spans 14 residues. The ends were cut back, 3 bases at V and 2 bases at J, with 9 bases in the middle. The CDR3 reads CASSARTAGNTIYF. The CDR3, as DNA: TGTGCCAGCAGCGCTAGGACAGCTGGAAACACCATATATTTT.

The chain has TRBV7-2 and TRBJ2-2; 7 bases line up with TRBD1. V trimming: 5 bases; J trimming: 0 bases; junction bases outside the gene matches: 3. This CDR3 contains 15 residues. Germline V CDR1 and CDR2: SGHTA, FQGNSA. CDR3 coding DNA: TGTGCCAGCAGCGTGACAGGGACGAACACCGGGGAGCTGTTTTTT. Translation: CASSVTGTNTGELFF.

In regard to this clone: Other DNA sequences in this specimen translate into the identical CDR3. V is TRBV2 and J is TRBJ2-6, with D unresolved. With 4 bases removed from V and 0 bases from J, the gap between germline ends came to 4 bases. The CDR3 is 14 residues long. In germline, CDR1 is SNHLY, CDR2 FYNNEI. CDR3 sequence reads: CASSASSGANVLTF. The CDR3 DNA reads TGTGCCAGCAGTGCGTCCTCTGGGGCCAACGTCCTGACTTTC.

In regard to this clone: Other DNA sequences in the sample encode the same CDR3. This chain uses TRBV7-9 with TRBJ2-3, with D perhaps TRBD2 (5 bases). The germline V and J ends were trimmed by 1 base and 0 bases, with 11 bases remaining between them. CDR1 and CDR2 from the germline V gene are SEHNR and FQNEAQ (reference sequence). This CDR3 has 16 amino acids. Written as DNA, the CDR3 is TGTGCCAGCAGCTTAGAAGGCGGGCTTAGCACAGATACGCAGTATTTT. Residues: CASSLEGGLSTDTQYF.

The chain joins TRBV19 to TRBJ1-4, with D possibly matching TRBD1 (5 bases). The CDR3 has 20 residues. The germline gives CDR1 LNHDA, CDR2 SQIVND (reference sequence). Trimming cost V 1 base and J 3 bases, with 24 bases left between them. The CDR3 here is CASSIGYLTGLRRSNEKLFF. The CDR3 coding sequence is TGTGCCAGTAGTATAGGGTACCTTACAGGCCTCCGCCGTTCTAATGAAAAACTGTTTTTT. Drawing the rest from reference TRBV19 and TRBJ1-4, the complete variable domain is DGGITQSPKYLFRKEGQNVTLSCEQNLNHDAMYWYRQDPGQGLRLIYYSQIVNDFQKGDIAEGYSVSREKKESFPLTVTSAQKNPTAFYLCASSIGYLTGLRRSNEKLFFGSGTQLSVL.

The chain joins TRBV19 to TRBJ1-2, with D tentatively TRBD1 (5 bases). There are 16 residues in the CDR3. V was trimmed by 6 bases and J by 5 bases, leaving 22 bases between them. Germline-derived CDR1 and CDR2 are LNHDA and SQIVND (reference sequence). Here the CDR3 DNA reads TGTGCCAGTAGCCCGCATCCGACCCGGGGCGTATATGGCTACACCTTC. Amino acids: CASSPHPTRGVYGYTF. Supplemented by reference TRBV19 and TRBJ1-2, the full variable domain reads DGGITQSPKYLFRKEGQNVTLSCEQNLNHDAMYWYRQDPGQGLRLIYYSQIVNDFQKGDIAEGYSVSREKKESFPLTVTSAQKNPTAFYLCASSPHPTRGVYGYTFGSGTRLTVV.

The CDR3 reads CAISLLAGKTDTQYF. The CDR3 DNA is TGTGCCATCAGTTTACTAGCGGGGAAAACAGATACGCAGTATTTT. J is TRBJ2-3 and V is TRBV10-3; 10 bases map to TRBD2. This CDR3 region has 15 residues. Germline values: CDR1 ENHRY, CDR2 SYGVKD. J gave up 3 bases and V 5 bases, and 5 bases lay outside the gene matches.

This clone was recorded once. The DNA of the CDR3 is TGTGCCAGCAGCTTGGCAGGCCAGACAGGCACAGATACGCAGTATTTT. Amino acids: CASSLAGQTGTDTQYF. The V gene is TRBV5-6, the J gene TRBJ2-3; a weak D match, TRBD1 (5 bases). Germline loops: CDR1 SGHDT, CDR2 YYEEEE. This CDR3 comprises 16 residues. Trimming took off 0 bases at V and 1 base at J, with 12 bases between the two ends.